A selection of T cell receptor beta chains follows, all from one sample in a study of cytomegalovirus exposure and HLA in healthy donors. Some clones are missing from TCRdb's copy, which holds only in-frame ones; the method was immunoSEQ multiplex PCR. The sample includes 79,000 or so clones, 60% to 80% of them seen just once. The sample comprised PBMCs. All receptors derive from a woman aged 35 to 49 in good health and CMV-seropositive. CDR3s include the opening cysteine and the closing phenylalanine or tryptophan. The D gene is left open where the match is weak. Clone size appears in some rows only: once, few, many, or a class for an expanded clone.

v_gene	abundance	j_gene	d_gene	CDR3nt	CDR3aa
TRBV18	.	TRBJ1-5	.	TGTGCCAGCTCCCGAGAAGTGACAGTCTATAGCAATCAGCCCCAGCATTTT	CASSREVTVYSNQPQHF
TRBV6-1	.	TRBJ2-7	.	TGTGCCAGCAGTGCCGGGTCCCTCTACGAGCAGTACTTC	CASSAGSLYEQYF
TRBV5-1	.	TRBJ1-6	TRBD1	TGCGCCAGCAGCTTTACAGGGGGCTACGATAATTCACCCCTCCACTTT	CASSFTGGYDNSPLHF
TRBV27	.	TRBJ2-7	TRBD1	TGTGCCAGCAGTTCTTGGACAGGGAACTACGAGCAGTACTTC	CASSSWTGNYEQYF
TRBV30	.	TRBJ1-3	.	TGTGCCTGGAGTGTGGGGGGTCTCTCTGGAAACACCATATATTTT	CAWSVGGLSGNTIYF
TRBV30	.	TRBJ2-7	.	TGTGCCTGGAGTGTACTTCGGTCCGAGCAGTACTTC	CAWSVLRSEQYF
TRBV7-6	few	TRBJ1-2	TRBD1	TGTGCCAGCAGCTTGGGGGCAGGGGGCGACTATGGCTACACCTTC	CASSLGAGGDYGYTF
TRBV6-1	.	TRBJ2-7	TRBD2	TGTGCCAGCAGTGAAAGGCACGGACTAGCCTACGAGCAGTACTTC	CASSERHGLAYEQYF
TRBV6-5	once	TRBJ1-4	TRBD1	TGTGCCAGCAGTTACTTGGGACAGGGGGCGGGTGAAAAACTGTTTTTT	CASSYLGQGAGEKLFF
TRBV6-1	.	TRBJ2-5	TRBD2	TGTGCCACCGCTAGCGGAGGTCCGCAAGAGACCCAGTACTTC	CATASGGPQETQYF
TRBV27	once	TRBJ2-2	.	TGTGCCAGCAGTTTAAAGTCCTCAGGGTGGGTCGGAGTAACCGGGGAGCTGTTTTTT	CASSLKSSGWVGVTGELFF
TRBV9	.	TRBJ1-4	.	TGTGCCAGCAGCACCCAGACACGAGCTAATGAAAAACTGTTTTTT	CASSTQTRANEKLFF
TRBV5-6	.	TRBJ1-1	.	TGTGCCAGCAGCTTGGCAGGGAAGAGGACTGAAGCTTTCTTT	CASSLAGKRTEAFF
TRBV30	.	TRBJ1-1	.	TGTGCCTGGAGTGTGGGAGGGACTGAAGCTTTCTTT	CAWSVGGTEAFF
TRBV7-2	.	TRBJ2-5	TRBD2	TGTGCCAGCAGCCCAAAGAGGCTAGCGGGAGGGCCGGTACAAGAGACCCAGTACTTC	CASSPKRLAGGPVQETQYF
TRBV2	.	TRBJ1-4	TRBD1	TGTGCCAGCAGTGGGCAGGGGGTGAATGAAAAACTGTTTTTT	CASSGQGVNEKLFF
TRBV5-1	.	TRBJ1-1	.	TGCGCCAGCAGCTTGACTGCAGGGTTGAACACTGAAGCTTTCTTT	CASSLTAGLNTEAFF
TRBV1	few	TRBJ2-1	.	TGCACCAGCAGCCAAGTTGCGGGGACCCGTAGACTAGCGGGACCTACTAATTCCAATGAGCAGTTCTTC	CTSSQVAGTRRLAGPTNSNEQFF